The rows below give T cell receptor beta chains drawn from one sample of a study of blood T cell repertoires in COVID-19. The protocol was immunoSEQ multiplex PCR, while the TCRdb copy is restricted to in-frame clones and leaves out a portion. The table records roughly 120,000 clones, over 80% of them present only once. Sequenced material: peripheral blood. The source of these receptors is a human donor in a cohort sampled during active COVID-19. CDR3s include the opening cysteine and the closing phenylalanine or tryptophan. Fields, in order: V gene, clone size, J gene, D gene, CDR3 protein, CDR3 DNA. D genes are given only for firm matches. Some rows mark clone size as missing; the rest say once, few, many or name a class of expanded clone.

TRBV11-2,.,TRBJ2-6,.,CASSFHLSGANVLTF,TGTGCCAGCAGCTTTCACTTGTCTGGGGCCAACGTCCTGACTTTC
TRBV19,.,TRBJ2-4,TRBD1,CASSFPGQGKNIQYF,TGTGCCAGTAGTTTCCCAGGACAGGGGAAAAACATTCAGTACTTC
TRBV3-1/TRBV3-2,.,TRBJ1-1,.,CASSQDVAGATEAFF,TGTGCCAGCAGCCAAGACGTGGCAGGGGCTACTGAAGCTTTCTTT
TRBV7-2,.,TRBJ1-2,.,CASSPINGQGLRGYTF,TGTGCCAGCAGCCCCATTAATGGGCAGGGGCTGAGGGGCTACACCTTC
TRBV6-5,.,TRBJ1-1,.,CASIWGTMNTEAFF,TGTGCCAGCATCTGGGGGACTATGAACACTGAAGCTTTCTTT
TRBV28,.,TRBJ2-7,TRBD1,CASSPPDRTYEQYF,TGTGCCAGCAGTCCCCCGGACAGGACCTACGAGCAGTACTTC
TRBV5-1,.,TRBJ2-1,.,CASSLLEKNEQFF,TGCGCCAGCAGCTTACTAGAAAAAAATGAGCAGTTCTTC
TRBV20-1,.,TRBJ1-1,.,CSASAGGRNTEAFF,TGCAGTGCTAGTGCGGGCGGGAGGAACACTGAAGCTTTCTTT
TRBV28,.,TRBJ2-7,.,CASSPRPRSYEQYF,TGTGCCAGCAGTCCCCGTCCCCGGTCCTACGAGCAGTACTTC
TRBV6-2/TRBV6-3,.,TRBJ2-3,TRBD2,CASSYPPLLRAGVTDTQYF,TGTGCCAGCAGTTACCCACCCCTCCTCCGAGCGGGAGTCACAGATACGCAGTATTTT
TRBV28,.,TRBJ1-3,.,CASSWRGAKGNTIYF,TGTGCCAGCAGTTGGCGGGGGGCGAAGGGAAACACCATATATTTT
TRBV4-2,few,TRBJ2-4,TRBD2,CASSKGASGLAKNIQYF,TGTGCCAGCAGCAAAGGGGCTAGCGGGCTAGCCAAAAACATTCAGTACTTC
TRBV5-1,.,TRBJ2-7,TRBD1,CASSLLTGGIDEQYF,TGCGCCAGCAGCTTACTGACAGGGGGCATAGACGAGCAGTACTTC
TRBV23-1,.,TRBJ1-1,TRBD1,CASSQSWAGGPTGTEAFF,TGCGCCAGCAGTCAATCGTGGGCAGGGGGCCCTACAGGCACTGAAGCTTTCTTT
TRBV2,.,TRBJ2-2,TRBD1,CASMTGVTGELFF,TGTGCCAGCATGACAGGGGTAACCGGGGAGCTGTTTTTT
TRBV7-2,.,TRBJ2-5,TRBD2,CASSPGGWGTVQYF,TGTGCCAGCAGCCCGGGGGGGTGGGGGACGGTCCAGTACTTC
TRBV7-9,.,TRBJ1-1,.,CASSLGRTEAFF,TGTGCCAGCAGCTTAGGTCGCACTGAAGCTTTCTTT
TRBV6-2/TRBV6-3,.,TRBJ1-4,.,CASSYHQGGNEKLFF,TGTGCCAGCAGTTACCACCAGGGAGGAAATGAAAAACTGTTTTTT
TRBV9,.,TRBJ2-7,.,CASSPHGYSSRYEQYF,TGTGCCAGCAGCCCCCATGGGTACTCCTCGAGGTACGAGCAGTACTTC
TRBV3-1/TRBV3-2,.,TRBJ1-2,TRBD1,CASSQPGTGGGGYTF,TGTGCCAGCAGCCAACCCGGGACAGGGGGGGGTGGCTACACCTTC
TRBV4-3,.,TRBJ2-3,TRBD2,CATAPGLVWDTQYF,TGCGCCACGGCCCCCGGACTAGTATGGGATACGCAGTATTTT
TRBV5-5,.,TRBJ2-7,TRBD1,CASSLVRGPSYEQYF,TGTGCCAGCAGCTTGGTCAGGGGGCCATCCTACGAGCAGTACTTC
TRBV19,.,TRBJ1-4,.,CASSAGINRELAEKLFF,TGTGCCAGTAGTGCCGGTATTAACAGGGAGCTAGCAGAAAAACTGTTTTTT
TRBV24-1,.,TRBJ2-1,TRBD2,CATSDPPRGGLDEQFF,TGTGCCACCAGTGATCCTCCTCGCGGGGGTCTTGATGAGCAGTTCTTC
TRBV5-1,.,TRBJ1-1,.,CASSLVMGHPNTEAFF,TGCGCCAGCAGCTTGGTCATGGGACACCCGAACACTGAAGCTTTCTTT
TRBV19,.,TRBJ1-3,TRBD1,CASHPHRDSTGLTGNTIYF,TGTGCCAGTCACCCCCACCGGGACAGTACGGGTCTAACTGGAAACACCATATATTTT
TRBV27,.,TRBJ2-2,.,CASSLISGVRTGELFF,TGTGCCAGCAGTTTGATTTCGGGAGTCCGCACCGGGGAGCTGTTTTTT
TRBV7-6,.,TRBJ1-3,TRBD1,CASSLFPRGGQGVTGNTIYF,TGTGCCAGCAGCTTATTCCCTCGTGGGGGACAGGGGGTGACGGGAAACACCATATATTTT
TRBV6-5,.,TRBJ1-4,.,CASSSAGGRGEKLFF,TGTGCCAGCAGCTCCGCGGGGGGGAGAGGTGAAAAACTGTTTTTT
TRBV4-3,.,TRBJ1-1,.,CASSPGGKMNTEAFF,TGCGCCAGCAGCCCTGGGGGGAAAATGAACACTGAAGCTTTCTTT
TRBV6-1,.,TRBJ2-3,TRBD1,CASSEGTGNVDTQYF,TGTGCCAGCAGTGAAGGGACAGGGAACGTCGATACGCAGTATTTT
TRBV27,.,TRBJ2-2,.,CASSQPRGPHTGELFF,TGTGCCAGCAGCCAACCTCGGGGTCCTCACACCGGGGAGCTGTTTTTT
TRBV29-1,.,TRBJ1-1,.,CSATRRVDTEAFF,TGCAGCGCCACACGGCGGGTTGACACTGAAGCTTTCTTT
TRBV19,.,TRBJ2-5,TRBD1,CASSIGQVVETQYF,TGTGCCAGTAGTATCGGACAGGTTGTGGAGACCCAGTACTTC
TRBV5-5,.,TRBJ1-1,.,CASSLVSEGAEAFF,TGTGCCAGCAGCTTGGTGAGCGAAGGCGCTGAAGCTTTCTTT
TRBV7-3,.,TRBJ2-3,.,CASSPKGGWKADTQYF,TGTGCCAGCAGCCCGAAGGGGGGGTGGAAGGCAGATACGCAGTATTTT
TRBV19,.,TRBJ2-2,TRBD2,CASSTGLANTGELFF,TGTGCCAGTAGTACGGGACTAGCGAACACCGGGGAGCTGTTTTTT
TRBV2,once,TRBJ1-6,.,CASSDRGPLGSPLHF,TGTGCCAGCAGTGACCGCGGTCCTTTAGGTTCACCCCTCCACTTT
TRBV25-1,.,TRBJ1-1,.,CASTPTSGREAFF,TGTGCCAGCACCCCCACAAGCGGACGGGAAGCTTTCTTT
TRBV13,.,TRBJ2-1,TRBD2,CASSDGLAGEHNEQFF,TGTGCCAGCAGCGACGGACTAGCGGGAGAGCACAATGAGCAGTTCTTC
TRBV9,.,TRBJ2-3,TRBD2,CASSPRGLASSTDTQYF,TGTGCCAGCAGCCCGCGGGGACTAGCGTCTAGCACAGATACGCAGTATTTT
TRBV10-3,.,TRBJ1-1,TRBD1,CAISRDRTNSEAFF,TGTGCCATCAGCCGGGACAGAACGAACAGTGAAGCTTTCTTT
TRBV5-6,.,TRBJ2-2,TRBD1,CASSYGQGAIRELFF,TGTGCCAGCAGCTACGGACAGGGGGCGATTCGGGAGCTGTTTTTT
TRBV19,.,TRBJ1-2,TRBD1,CASSIAARGAGYTF,TGTGCCAGTAGTATAGCGGCCAGGGGGGCTGGCTACACCTTC
TRBV18,.,TRBJ2-3,.,CASSRGGTDTQYF,TGTGCCAGCTCCCGAGGAGGCACAGATACGCAGTATTTT
TRBV10-3,.,TRBJ1-1,TRBD1,CAISVGGRYTEAFF,TGTGCCATCAGTGTAGGGGGCAGGTACACTGAAGCTTTCTTT
TRBV19,.,TRBJ1-5,TRBD1,CASSPWGQGNQPQHF,TGTGCCAGTAGTCCCTGGGGACAGGGGAATCAGCCCCAGCATTTT
TRBV7-3,.,TRBJ2-3,.,CASSTGPDTQYF,TGTGCCAGCAGTACAGGGCCCGATACGCAGTATTTT
TRBV4-3,.,TRBJ2-1,.,CASSQDFAPGVFDEQFF,TGCGCCAGCAGCCAAGATTTTGCTCCGGGAGTATTCGATGAGCAGTTCTTC
TRBV19,.,TRBJ1-5,.,CASRLGGSNQPQHF,TGTGCCAGTAGACTGGGGGGTAGCAATCAGCCCCAGCATTTT
TRBV25-1,few,TRBJ1-3,.,CASSSRQAFGNTIYF,TGTGCCAGCAGTAGTCGTCAGGCATTTGGAAACACCATATATTTT